This T cell receptor (beta chain) comes out of a study of T cells and copy number aberrations in small-cell lung cancer. V was shortened by 6 bases and J by 4 bases, with 10 bases between the two germline ends. In germline, CDR1 is SNHLY, CDR2 FYNNEI. This CDR3 contains 12 residues. Libraries were prepared by immunoSEQ multiplex PCR; TCRdb keeps only in-frame clonotypes and omits some of them. The repertoire holds 2,500 to 3,500 clones, with less than 95% as singletons. This chain uses TRBV2 with TRBJ2-7; weak D call: TRBD2 (5 bases). Sample: normal tissue next to the tumor. This clonotype was sampled from a man between 45 and 60 years old with small cell lung cancer. The CDR3 DNA sequence: TGTGCCAGCAGCCCCGGCGGGTACGAGCAGTACTTC. Translation: CASSPGGYEQYF.